Presented here are 16 T cell receptor beta chains from one specimen sequenced in a study of T cell repertoires in cytomegalovirus infection. TCRdb independently ran MiXCR on the reads; one entry per CDR3 protein. The sample carries around 140,000 distinct CDR3 sequences, 5.5% to 7% recorded once. Source material: PBMCs. These receptors were taken from a human donor in good health (CMV status not recorded). Some clones in this sample may be carry-over from other donors' samples.

This clonotype was recorded at least ten times. The rearrangement joins TRBV7-3 to TRBJ1-2, with TRBD1 matching over 7 bases. There are 15 residues in the CDR3. CDR1 SGHTA and CDR2 FQGTGA come from the germline V gene. V shed 5 bases and J 7 bases; nucleotides not matched to a gene: 13. CDR3 sequence (DNA): TGTGCCAGCAGCCTATTCCCGGGACAGCGTTCTGGCTACACCTTC. This translates into CASSLFPGQRSGYTF.

This clonotype was counted ten times or more. The chain employs TRBV19 and TRBJ1-1; perhaps TRBD1 as D (5 bases). The germline V gene encodes CDR1 LNHDA and CDR2 SQIVND (reference sequence). The CDR3 length is 12 residues. Trimming cost V 5 bases and J 2 bases, with 6 bases left between them. The CDR3 protein is CASSQGNTEAFF. In nucleotides, the CDR3 is TGTGCCAGTAGTCAGGGTAACACTGAAGCTTTCTTT.

This clonotype was observed at least ten times. This chain connects TRBV12-3 or TRBV12-4 to TRBJ1-1; 7 nucleotides align to TRBD1. The CDR3 consists of 12 residues. V shed 7 bases, J shed 6 bases, and the junction held 5 bases outside the gene matches. The CDR3 DNA sequence: TGTGCCAGCACCCCGGGACAGTCTGAAGCTTTCTTT. Protein: CASTPGQSEAFF.

This clonotype appeared many times. The V call is TRBV7-6, the J call TRBJ2-1, with 10 nucleotides matching TRBD2. J lost 7 bases, V lost 5 bases, and 11 bases had no gene match. The CDR3 is 16 residues long. Germline loops: CDR1 SGHVS, CDR2 FNYEAQ. This CDR3 reads CASSGRTSGLRNEQFF. Written as DNA, the CDR3 is TGTGCCAGCAGCGGGCGGACTAGCGGCTTAAGGAATGAGCAGTTCTTC.

The gene calls are TRBV20-1 and TRBJ1-3, with D tentatively TRBD1 (6 bases). This CDR3 is 16 amino acids long. V was trimmed by 2 bases and J by 4 bases, leaving 18 bases between them. CDR1 is DFQATT, CDR2 SNEGSKA, per germline (reference sequence). CDR3 nucleotide sequence: TGCAGTGCTAGACCCCGACAGGACCCCAAAGGAAACACCATATATTTT. As protein: CSARPRQDPKGNTIYF.

V is TRBV28 and J is TRBJ2-7; D ambiguous. CDR1 is MDHEN, CDR2 SYDVKM, per germline. The CDR3 is 11 amino acids. Trimming cost V 5 bases and J 0 bases, with 2 bases left between them. This chain's CDR3 is CASSASYEQYF. In DNA form, the CDR3 reads TGTGCCAGCAGTGCCTCCTACGAGCAGTACTTC. Variable domain in full (rest from reference TRBV28 and TRBJ2-7): DVKVTQSSRYLVKRTGEKVFLECVQDMDHENMFWYRQDPGLGLRLIYFSYDVKMKEKGDIPEGYSVSREKKERFSLILESASTNQTSMYLCASSASYEQYFGPGTRLTVT.

This clonotype has ten or more counts. The chain has TRBV7-2 and TRBJ2-3; 9 nucleotides align to TRBD2. Germline V gene data show CDR1 as SGHTA and CDR2 as FQGNSA. V gave up 4 bases and J gave up 3 bases; unmatched junction bases: 5. CDR3 length: 15 amino acids. CDR3 DNA sequence: TGTGCCAGCAGCTCCCGGGGACTAGCTACAGATACGCAGTATTTT. Protein sequence: CASSSRGLATDTQYF.

This clonotype was found many times. The genes are TRBV12-3 or TRBV12-4 and TRBJ2-3; TRBD2 matches 10 bases. This CDR3 comprises 18 residues. With 3 bases clipped from V and 0 bases from J, the junction kept 9 bases outside the gene matches. The CDR3 region has the DNA TGTGCCAGCAGTTTGTGGCTAGCGGGGGCCGGAAGCACAGATACGCAGTATTTT. Amino acids: CASSLWLAGAGSTDTQYF.

This chain's CDR3 is CSVDGTASGEAFF. In nucleotides, the CDR3 is TGCAGCGTTGATGGAACAGCAAGCGGAGAAGCTTTCTTT. The V and J genes are TRBV29-1 and TRBJ1-1; no firm D call. The germline gives CDR1 SQVTM, CDR2 ANQGSEA. The V end was cut by 3 bases, the J end by 8 bases, with 16 bases between. The CDR3 runs to 13 residues.

This clonotype has a handful of counts. The rearrangement links TRBV29-1 to TRBJ1-6, with 10 bases matching TRBD1. V lost 5 bases, J lost 1 base, and 2 bases stayed unmatched. Germline V gives CDR1 SQVTM, CDR2 ANQGSEA. The CDR3 length is 15 residues. CDR3 nucleotide sequence: TGCAGCGTTCGGGACAGGGGTTCCTATAATTCACCCCTCCACTTT. Translated: CSVRDRGSYNSPLHF.

In this sample, this clonotype turned up many times. The chain couples TRBV7-2 to TRBJ2-1; no reliable D call. V lost 0 bases to trimming and J lost 8 bases, with 8 bases between them. The germline CDR1 and CDR2 sequences are SGHTA and FQGNSA. This CDR3 contains 13 residues. The CDR3 is CASSLAPGYEQFF. The CDR3, as DNA: TGTGCCAGCAGCTTAGCGCCAGGTTATGAGCAGTTCTTC.

This clonotype was detected a few times. The rearrangement uses TRBV29-1 and TRBJ2-1, with 7 bases aligning to TRBD2. The CDR3 spans 14 residues. CDR1 is SQVTM, CDR2 ANQGSEA, per germline. The V segment lost 7 bases and the J segment 6 bases; nucleotides outside the gene matches: 12. CDR3 in amino acids: CSAQPWGGVNEQFF. The CDR3 DNA follows: TGCAGCGCACAGCCCTGGGGGGGGGTCAATGAGCAGTTCTTC.

This clonotype was counted only a few times. The rearrangement joins TRBV6-5 to TRBJ1-5, with no clear D. The germline V gene encodes CDR1 MNHEY and CDR2 SVGAGI. The CDR3 is made up of 13 amino acids. The V gene lost 0 bases and the J gene lost 6 bases, with 6 bases spanning the gap. The CDR3 is CASSYSSTQPQHF. In DNA, the CDR3 is TGTGCCAGCAGTTACTCGAGTACTCAGCCCCAGCATTTT.

V is TRBV18 and J is TRBJ1-6, with TRBD1 matching 9 bases. Per germline, CDR1 KGHSH and CDR2 LQKENI. The length of the CDR3 is 17 residues. With V trimmed by 2 bases and J by 8 bases, 10 bases remained unmatched. CDR3 bases: TGTGCCAGCTCACCAACCACAGGGGGCTCATTTGATTCACCCCTCCACTTT. Protein product: CASSPTTGGSFDSPLHF.

This clonotype came up a few times. The chain links TRBV7-9 to TRBJ1-1; D gene unclear. The CDR3 is 15 amino acids. CDR1 and CDR2 from the germline V gene are SEHNR and FQNEAQ (reference sequence). V gave up 3 bases and J gave up 0 bases, with 11 bases separating them. This CDR3 reads CASSFILPMNTEAFF. DNA for the CDR3: TGTGCCAGCAGCTTTATCTTACCCATGAACACTGAAGCTTTCTTT. Filled out from reference TRBV7-9 and TRBJ1-1, the complete variable domain reads DTGVSQNPRHKITKRGQNVTFRCDPISEHNRLYWYRQTLGQGPEFLTYFQNEAQLEKSRLLSDRFSAERPKGSFSTLEIQRTEQGDSAMYLCASSFILPMNTEAFFGQGTRLTVV.

This clonotype was seen repeatedly, ten times or more. The CDR3 DNA reads as TGTGCCAGCAGCGCCCCTGGGGGGGTTGGCACTGAAGCTTTCTTT. This gives the protein CASSAPGGVGTEAFF. This chain joins TRBV7-2 and TRBJ1-1; the D gene is possibly TRBD1 (5 bases). Per the germline V gene, CDR1 is SGHTA and CDR2 is FQGNSA. V was pared by 5 bases and J by 4 bases, with 17 bases between. The CDR3 loop spans 15 amino acids.